The 23 T cell receptor beta chains below all came from one sample that was sequenced in a study of blood T cell repertoires in COVID-19. Profiled with immunoSEQ multiplex PCR; TCRdb holds only in-frame clones, not every one. The sample records about 250,000 clones, roughly 83% being singletons. Material: peripheral blood. Every receptor here comes from a man older than 75 with acute or convalescent COVID-19.

The rearrangement joins TRBV5-6 to TRBJ2-7, with D possibly matching TRBD1 (6 bases). Trimming pared 0 bases from V and 9 bases from J, leaving 16 bases between. Germline V gene lookup returns CDR1 SGHDT and CDR2 YYEEEE. CDR3 size: 14 residues. CDR3 DNA: TGTGCCAGCAGCTTGGTAGCAGGGGTGCAGCCGCAGTACTTC. Translation: CASSLVAGVQPQYF.

This clone came up once. The J gene is TRBJ2-5, the V gene TRBV19; D possibly corresponds to TRBD2 (5 bases). The CDR3 totals 13 residues. The germline V and J ends were trimmed by 5 bases and 5 bases, with 12 bases remaining between them. Germline values: CDR1 LNHDA, CDR2 SQIVND (reference sequence). CDR3 nucleotide sequence: TGTGCCAGTAGTCGGGGAGAATGGGAGACCCAGTACTTC. Its protein product is CASSRGEWETQYF. Supplemented by reference TRBV19 and TRBJ2-5, the full variable domain reads DGGITQSPKYLFRKEGQNVTLSCEQNLNHDAMYWYRQDPGQGLRLIYYSQIVNDFQKGDIAEGYSVSREKKESFPLTVTSAQKNPTAFYLCASSRGEWETQYFGPGTRLLVL.

This clone was picked up one time. Other DNA sequences in the same sample also yield this CDR3. V usage is TRBV19 and J usage is TRBJ1-5; 7 bases align to TRBD1. The CDR3 length is 13 residues. The trim removed 4 bases at V and 6 bases at J, leaving 3 bases unmatched. Germline assignment: CDR1 LNHDA and CDR2 SQIVND (reference sequence). The CDR3 sequence: CASSRAGGQPQHF. The CDR3 coding sequence is TGTGCCAGTAGTAGGGCAGGGGGTCAGCCCCAGCATTTT.

This chain uses TRBV7-8 with TRBJ2-7, with 7 bases matching TRBD1. Germline CDR1 SGHVS, CDR2 FQNEAQ. V dropped 1 base and J dropped 5; count of bases not matched to a gene: 8. The CDR3 loop spans 15 amino acids. DNA for the CDR3: TGTGCCAGCAGCTTAGAGGGGGCAGGGCTCGACGAGCAGTACTTC. Translating gives CASSLEGAGLDEQYF.

The V and J genes are TRBV11-2 and TRBJ2-1; 9 nucleotides align to TRBD2. The CDR3 is 19 residues long. Germline trimming cut 1 base from V and 8 bases from J; bases unmatched to any gene: 18. The germline V gene encodes CDR1 SGHAT and CDR2 FQNNGV. CDR3 loop: CASSLVQGQAGGKAYEQFF. Here the CDR3 DNA reads TGTGCCAGCAGCTTAGTACAGGGGCAAGCGGGAGGTAAAGCCTATGAGCAGTTCTTC.

The gene calls are TRBV27 and TRBJ1-6; D unclear. CDR1 is MNHEY and CDR2 is SMNVEV in the germline V gene (reference sequence). Trimming left V 5 bases short and J 2 bases short, with 7 bases between. The CDR3 is made up of 14 amino acids. CDR3 residues: CASSVTAYNSPLHF. DNA for the CDR3: TGTGCCAGCAGTGTCACAGCCTATAATTCACCCCTCCACTTT.

The chain joins TRBV10-3 to TRBJ1-1; D not resolved. The CDR3 runs to 15 residues. Germline-derived CDR1 and CDR2 are ENHRY and SYGVKD. V was cut by 0 bases and J by 4 bases, with 12 bases left in between. DNA for the CDR3: TGTGCCATCAGTGAGTCCATGGTTGGGAGCACTGAAGCTTTCTTT. Translating it yields CAISESMVGSTEAFF.

This chain uses TRBV19 with TRBJ1-4, with 7 bases identical to TRBD1. V lost 6 bases and J lost 4; bases outside the gene matches: 11. This CDR3 contains 16 residues. Germline V lookup: CDR1 LNHDA, CDR2 SQIVND (reference sequence). CDR3 amino acids: CASRPGWDSVNEKLFF. The CDR3 nucleotides read TGTGCCAGTAGGCCAGGGTGGGACAGTGTTAATGAAAAACTGTTTTTT.

Points on this clone: Its ends do not fully match the called genes, so a read error is possible. The chain is built from TRBV24-1 and TRBJ2-4; 10 bases align to TRBD1. The CDR3 extends over 16 amino acids. CDR1 KGHDR and CDR2 SFDVKD come from the germline V gene. For the CDR3, the DNA is TGTGCTACCAGTGTGACCGGGACAGGGGAGACAAACATTCAGTACTTC. It yields the protein CATSVTGTGETNIQYF.

The rearrangement uses TRBV24-1 and TRBJ1-2, with TRBD1 identical over 7 bases. CDR3 length equals 14 residues. J was trimmed by 4 bases and V by 2 bases; bases with no gene match: 3. In germline, CDR1 is KGHDR, CDR2 SFDVKD. The chain's CDR3 is CATSDWDSPYGYTF. CDR3 DNA: TGTGCCACCAGTGATTGGGACAGCCCCTATGGCTACACCTTC.

This chain uses TRBV27 with TRBJ2-7, with D tentatively TRBD1 (5 bases). CDR1 is MNHEY and CDR2 is SMNVEV in the germline V gene (reference sequence). V lost 5 bases and J lost 0, with 14 bases in between. This CDR3 comprises 15 residues. The CDR3 protein is CASSPDRPFSYEQYF. CDR3 in DNA: TGTGCCAGCAGTCCAGACAGACCTTTCTCCTACGAGCAGTACTTC.

This chain connects TRBV4-2 to TRBJ1-1; the D is unclear. Germline V gives CDR1 LGHNA, CDR2 YNFKEQ. Trimming left V 3 bases short and J 4 bases short, with 12 bases between. This CDR3 contains 14 residues. CDR3 protein: CASSQTLGATEAFF. For the CDR3, the DNA is TGTGCCAGCAGCCAGACACTGGGAGCCACTGAAGCTTTCTTT.

The chain links TRBV19 to TRBJ2-7; 8 bases agree with TRBD1. There are 14 residues in the CDR3. Germline values: CDR1 LNHDA, CDR2 SQIVND (reference sequence). Trimming removed 2 bases from V and 3 bases from J; junction bases left unmatched: 3. CDR3 DNA: TGTGCCAGTAGTATACTCGGACAGGGCTACGAGCAGTACTTC. It codes for CASSILGQGYEQYF.

The chain uses TRBV12-3 or TRBV12-4 and TRBJ1-4, with D unclear. The CDR3 contains 13 residues. CDR3 in amino acids: CATRRAKNEKLFF. DNA for the CDR3: TGTGCTACCCGGCGGGCCAAGAATGAAAAACTGTTTTTT.

This sequence joins TRBV2 and TRBJ2-7; 8 nucleotides line up with TRBD1. Per the germline V gene, CDR1 is SNHLY and CDR2 is FYNNEI. V dropped 6 bases and J dropped 2; count of bases not matched to a gene: 9. The CDR3 consists of 15 residues. CDR3 sequence reads: CASSRDRGGTYEQYF. CDR3 DNA: TGTGCCAGCAGCCGAGACAGGGGAGGCACCTACGAGCAGTACTTC.

This chain joins TRBV18 and TRBJ2-7, with 11 bases aligning to TRBD1. V trimming: 0 bases; J trimming: 4 bases; junction bases outside the gene matches: 5. The germline gives CDR1 KGHSH, CDR2 LQKENI. The CDR3 is made up of 16 amino acids. CDR3: CASSPPIGQGAYEQYF. The CDR3 DNA is TGTGCCAGCTCACCACCGATAGGACAGGGGGCATACGAGCAGTACTTC.

Remarks on this clone: This may be a read error: a much more frequent sequence differs by one nucleotide. In the same sample, other DNA sequences code for this CDR3. The chain recombines TRBV12-3 or TRBV12-4 with TRBJ2-2; D not resolved. Deletions cut 6 bases from V and 2 bases from J, with 7 bases between. The CDR3 totals 13 residues. In DNA form, the CDR3 reads TGTGCCAGCAGCCTCCTTAACACCGGGGAGCTGTTTTTT. As protein: CASSLLNTGELFF.

In this sample, this clone turned up a few times. This rearrangement joins TRBV7-9 to TRBJ1-6; TRBD1 might be the D (5 bases). Germline CDR1 and CDR2: SEHNR and FQNEAQ (reference sequence). Trimming removed 3 bases from V and 11 bases from J, with 11 bases in between. CDR3 size: 13 residues. CDR3 bases: TGTGCCAGCAGCTTTGAAGGGGTGGCACCCCTCCACTTT. This sequence encodes CASSFEGVAPLHF.

J is TRBJ2-3 and V is TRBV24-1; 7 positions match TRBD2. CDR1 KGHDR and CDR2 SFDVKD come from the germline V gene. The ends lost 3 bases at V and 6 bases at J; junction bases unmatched: 2. The CDR3 contains 13 residues. The CDR3 protein is CATSDPLADTQYF. DNA for the CDR3: TGTGCCACCAGTGATCCACTAGCGGATACGCAGTATTTT.

This rearrangement joins TRBV30 to TRBJ2-7; 9 bases align to TRBD1. V was clipped by 3 bases and J by 5 bases; unmatched bases: 14. The CDR3 runs 16 residues. Germline V gene lookup returns CDR1 GTSNPN and CDR2 SVGIG (reference sequence). CDR3 sequence (DNA): TGTGCCTGGAGGGTCGCGAAGACAGGGGGGTCGGACGAGCAGTACTTC. Its protein is CAWRVAKTGGSDEQYF.

The V and J genes are TRBV6-1 and TRBJ1-4, with 10 bases that match TRBD1. Germline lookup yields CDR1 MNHNS and CDR2 SASEGT. This CDR3 contains 15 residues. V trimming: 2 bases; J trimming: 5 bases; junction bases outside the gene matches: 2. CDR3 DNA sequence: TGTGCCAGCAGTGAACGGACAGGGGGAAATGAAAAACTGTTTTTT. Protein product: CASSERTGGNEKLFF.

The V gene is TRBV11-2, the J gene TRBJ1-2; TRBD1 agrees at 9 bases. Germline CDR1 reads SGHAT; CDR2 reads FQNNGV. The CDR3 is made up of 13 amino acids. Trimming at V came to 9 bases and at J to 12 bases, leaving 14 bases not matched to a gene. CDR3 bases: TGTGCCAGTTCGGAGGGACAGGGTATATTGGACACCTTC. It specifies CASSEGQGILDTF.

The chain carries TRBV27 and TRBJ1-4; TRBD1 might be the D (6 bases). V was clipped by 8 bases and J by 7 bases, with 14 bases between them. Looked up from germline, CDR1 is MNHEY and CDR2 is SMNVEV (reference sequence). The CDR3 spans 13 residues. The CDR3 sequence is CASGFRTAEKLFF. CDR3 DNA sequence: TGTGCCAGCGGCTTTAGGACAGCTGAAAAACTGTTTTTT.